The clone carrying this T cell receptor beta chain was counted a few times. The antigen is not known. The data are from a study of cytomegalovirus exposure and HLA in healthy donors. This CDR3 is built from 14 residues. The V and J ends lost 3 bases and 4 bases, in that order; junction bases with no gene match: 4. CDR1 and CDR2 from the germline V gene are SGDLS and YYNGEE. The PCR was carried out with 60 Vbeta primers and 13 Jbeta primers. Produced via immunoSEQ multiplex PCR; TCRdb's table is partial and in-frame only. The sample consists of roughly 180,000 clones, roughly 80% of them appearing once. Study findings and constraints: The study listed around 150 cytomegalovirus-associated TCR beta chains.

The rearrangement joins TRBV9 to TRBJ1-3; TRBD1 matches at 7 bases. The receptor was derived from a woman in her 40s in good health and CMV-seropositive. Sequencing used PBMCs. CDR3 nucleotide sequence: TGTGCCAGCAGCGAGGGGACAGAAGGAAACACCATATATTTT. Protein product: CASSEGTEGNTIYF.